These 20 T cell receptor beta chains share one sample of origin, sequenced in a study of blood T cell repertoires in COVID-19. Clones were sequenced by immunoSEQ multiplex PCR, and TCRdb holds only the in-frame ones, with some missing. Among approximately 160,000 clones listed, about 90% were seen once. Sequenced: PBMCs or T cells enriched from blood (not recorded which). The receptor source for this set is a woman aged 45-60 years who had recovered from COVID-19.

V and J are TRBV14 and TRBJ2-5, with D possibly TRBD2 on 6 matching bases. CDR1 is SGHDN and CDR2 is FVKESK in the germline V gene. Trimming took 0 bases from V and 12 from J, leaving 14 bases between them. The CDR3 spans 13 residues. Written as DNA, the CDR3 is TGTGCCAGCAGCCAAGATTTCGAGACTAGGAAGTACTTC. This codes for CASSQDFETRKYF. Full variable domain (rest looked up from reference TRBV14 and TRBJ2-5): EAGVTQFPSHSVIEKGQTVTLRCDPISGHDNLYWYRRVMGKEIKFLLHFVKESKQDESGMPNNRFLAERTGGTYSTLKVQPAELEDSGVYFCASSQDFETRKYFGPGTRLLVL.

The CDR3 DNA reads TGTGCCAGCAGCGAGGGAAGTCAGCCCCAGCATTTT. It codes for CASSEGSQPQHF. V usage is TRBV7-8 and J usage is TRBJ1-5; no clear D. Germline assignment: CDR1 SGHVS and CDR2 FQNEAQ. CDR3 length equals 12 residues. Trimming pared 5 bases from V and 6 bases from J, leaving 8 bases between.

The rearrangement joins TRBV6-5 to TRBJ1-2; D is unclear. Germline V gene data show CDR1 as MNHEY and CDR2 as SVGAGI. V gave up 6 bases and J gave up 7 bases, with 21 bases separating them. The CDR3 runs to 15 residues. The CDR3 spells CASSLGVLSMRGYTF. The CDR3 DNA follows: TGTGCCAGCAGCCTCGGGGTTTTAAGTATGCGTGGCTACACCTTC.

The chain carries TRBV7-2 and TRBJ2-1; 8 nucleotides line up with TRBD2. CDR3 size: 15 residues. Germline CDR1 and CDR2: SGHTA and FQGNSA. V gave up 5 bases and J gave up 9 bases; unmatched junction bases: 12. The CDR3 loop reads CASSPGSGGLGEQFF. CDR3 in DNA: TGTGCCAGCAGCCCAGGGTCGGGGGGGCTCGGTGAGCAGTTCTTC.

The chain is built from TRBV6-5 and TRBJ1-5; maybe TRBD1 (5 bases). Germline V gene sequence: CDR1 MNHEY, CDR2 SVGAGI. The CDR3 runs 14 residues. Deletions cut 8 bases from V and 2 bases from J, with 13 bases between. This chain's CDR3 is CASQAGMGNQPQHF. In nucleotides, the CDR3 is TGTGCCAGCCAAGCAGGGATGGGCAATCAGCCCCAGCATTTT.

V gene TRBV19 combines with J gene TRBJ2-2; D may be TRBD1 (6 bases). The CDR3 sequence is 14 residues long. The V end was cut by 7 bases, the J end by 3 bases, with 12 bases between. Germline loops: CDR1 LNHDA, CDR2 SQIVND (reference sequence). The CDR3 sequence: CASKGDPHTGELFF. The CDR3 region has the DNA TGTGCCAGTAAGGGGGATCCACACACCGGGGAGCTGTTTTTT.

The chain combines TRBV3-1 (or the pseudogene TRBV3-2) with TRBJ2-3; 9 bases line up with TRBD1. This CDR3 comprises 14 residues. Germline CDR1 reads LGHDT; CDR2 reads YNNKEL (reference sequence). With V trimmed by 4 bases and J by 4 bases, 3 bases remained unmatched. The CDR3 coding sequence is TGTGCCAGCAGCCTCCGACAGGGGGCAGATACGCAGTATTTT. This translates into CASSLRQGADTQYF.

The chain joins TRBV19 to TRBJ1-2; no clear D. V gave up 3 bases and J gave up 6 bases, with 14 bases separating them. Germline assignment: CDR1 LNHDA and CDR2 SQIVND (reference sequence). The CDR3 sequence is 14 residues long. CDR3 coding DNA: TGTGCCAGTAGTATTAAAGAGGGTCTCCATGGCTACACCTTC. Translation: CASSIKEGLHGYTF.

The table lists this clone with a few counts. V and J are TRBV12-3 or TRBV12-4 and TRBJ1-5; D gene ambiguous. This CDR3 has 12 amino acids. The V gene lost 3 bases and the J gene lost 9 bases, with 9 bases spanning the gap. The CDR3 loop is CASSFGVRPQHF. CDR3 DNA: TGTGCCAGCAGTTTTGGAGTACGGCCCCAGCATTTT.

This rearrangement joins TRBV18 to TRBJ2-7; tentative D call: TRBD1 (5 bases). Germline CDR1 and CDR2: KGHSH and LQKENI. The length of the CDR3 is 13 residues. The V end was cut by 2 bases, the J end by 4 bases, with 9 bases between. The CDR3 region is CASSPGRGYEQYF. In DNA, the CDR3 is TGTGCCAGCTCACCAGGAAGGGGATACGAGCAGTACTTC.

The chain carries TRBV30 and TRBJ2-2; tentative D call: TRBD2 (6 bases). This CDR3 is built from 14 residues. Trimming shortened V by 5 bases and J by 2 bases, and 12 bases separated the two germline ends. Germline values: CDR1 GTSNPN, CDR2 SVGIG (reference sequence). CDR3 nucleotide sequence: TGTGCCTGGTTTGGGCGGGGCAACACCGGGGAGCTGTTTTTT. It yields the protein CAWFGRGNTGELFF.

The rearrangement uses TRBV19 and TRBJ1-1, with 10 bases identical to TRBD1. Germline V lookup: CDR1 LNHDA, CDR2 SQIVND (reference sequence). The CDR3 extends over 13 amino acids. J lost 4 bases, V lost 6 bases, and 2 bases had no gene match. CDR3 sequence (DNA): TGTGCCAGTAGCCGGACAGGGGGCACTGAAGCTTTCTTT. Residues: CASSRTGGTEAFF.

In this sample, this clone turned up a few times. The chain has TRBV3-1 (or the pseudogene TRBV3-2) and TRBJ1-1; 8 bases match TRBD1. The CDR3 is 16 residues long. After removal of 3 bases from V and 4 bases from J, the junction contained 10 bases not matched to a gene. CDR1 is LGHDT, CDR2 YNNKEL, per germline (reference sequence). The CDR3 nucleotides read TGTGCCAGCAGCCAGCCGACAGGGGTGGGGATCACTGAAGCTTTCTTT. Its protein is CASSQPTGVGITEAFF.

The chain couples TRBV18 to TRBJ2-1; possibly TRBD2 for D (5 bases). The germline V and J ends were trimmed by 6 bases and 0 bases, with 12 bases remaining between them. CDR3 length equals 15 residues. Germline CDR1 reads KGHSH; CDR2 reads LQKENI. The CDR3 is CASSRQRYSYNEQFF. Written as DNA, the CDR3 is TGTGCCAGCTCCCGTCAGCGGTACTCCTACAATGAGCAGTTCTTC.

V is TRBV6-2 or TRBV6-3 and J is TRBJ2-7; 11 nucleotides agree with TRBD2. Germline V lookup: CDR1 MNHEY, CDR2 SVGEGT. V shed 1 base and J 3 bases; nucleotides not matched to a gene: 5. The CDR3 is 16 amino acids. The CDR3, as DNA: TGTGCCAGCAGTTACTTGGCTAGCGGGAGGAACTACGAGCAGTACTTC. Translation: CASSYLASGRNYEQYF.

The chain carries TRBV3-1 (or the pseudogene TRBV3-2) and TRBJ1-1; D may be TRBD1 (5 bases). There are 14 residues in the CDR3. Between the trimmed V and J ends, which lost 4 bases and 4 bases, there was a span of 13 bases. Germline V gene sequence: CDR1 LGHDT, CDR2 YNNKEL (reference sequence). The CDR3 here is CASSPRAGVTEAFF. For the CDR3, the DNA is TGTGCCAGCAGCCCCAGGGCGGGGGTCACTGAAGCTTTCTTT.

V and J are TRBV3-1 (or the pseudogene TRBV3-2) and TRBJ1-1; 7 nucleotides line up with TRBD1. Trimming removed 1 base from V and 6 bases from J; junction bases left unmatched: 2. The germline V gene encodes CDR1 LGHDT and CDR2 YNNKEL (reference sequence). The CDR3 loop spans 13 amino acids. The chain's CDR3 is CASSQGRGPEAFF. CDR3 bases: TGTGCCAGCAGCCAAGGGAGGGGGCCTGAAGCTTTCTTT.

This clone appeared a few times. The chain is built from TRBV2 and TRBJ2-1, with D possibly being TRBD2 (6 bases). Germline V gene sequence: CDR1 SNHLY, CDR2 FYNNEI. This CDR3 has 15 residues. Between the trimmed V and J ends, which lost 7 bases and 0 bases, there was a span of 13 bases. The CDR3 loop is CASTLSRGSYNEQFF. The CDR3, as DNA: TGTGCCAGCACGCTCTCGCGGGGCTCCTACAATGAGCAGTTCTTC.

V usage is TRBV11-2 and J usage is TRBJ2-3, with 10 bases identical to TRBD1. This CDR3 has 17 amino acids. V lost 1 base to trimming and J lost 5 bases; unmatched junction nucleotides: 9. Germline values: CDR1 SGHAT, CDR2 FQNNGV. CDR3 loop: CASSLAPRQGAKDTQYF. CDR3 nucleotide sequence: TGTGCCAGCAGCTTAGCCCCCCGACAGGGGGCAAAAGATACGCAGTATTTT. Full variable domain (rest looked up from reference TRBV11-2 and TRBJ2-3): EAGVAQSPRYKIIEKRQSVAFWCNPISGHATLYWYQQILGQGPKLLIQFQNNGVVDDSQLPKDRFSAERLKGVDSTLKIQPAKLEDSAVYLCASSLAPRQGAKDTQYFGPGTRLTVL.

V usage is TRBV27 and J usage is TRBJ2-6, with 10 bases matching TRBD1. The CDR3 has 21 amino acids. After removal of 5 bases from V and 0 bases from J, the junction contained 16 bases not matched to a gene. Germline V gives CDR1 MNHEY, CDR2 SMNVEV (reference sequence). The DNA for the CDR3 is TGTGCCAGCAGTATCCATAAAACCGGGACAGGGGTCGACTCTGGGGCCAACGTCCTGACTTTC. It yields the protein CASSIHKTGTGVDSGANVLTF.